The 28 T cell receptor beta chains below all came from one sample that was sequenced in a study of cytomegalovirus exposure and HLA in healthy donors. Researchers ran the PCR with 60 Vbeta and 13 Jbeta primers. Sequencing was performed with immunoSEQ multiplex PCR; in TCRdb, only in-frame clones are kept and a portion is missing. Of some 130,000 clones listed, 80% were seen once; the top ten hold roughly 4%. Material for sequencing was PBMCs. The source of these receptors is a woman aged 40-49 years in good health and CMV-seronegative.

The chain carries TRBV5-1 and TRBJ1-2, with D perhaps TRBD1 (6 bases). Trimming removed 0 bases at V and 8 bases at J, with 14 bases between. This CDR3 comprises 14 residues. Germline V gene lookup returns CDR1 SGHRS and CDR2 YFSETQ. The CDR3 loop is CASSLGGQSNGYTF. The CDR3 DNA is TGCGCCAGCAGCTTGGGCGGACAGTCGAACGGCTACACCTTC.

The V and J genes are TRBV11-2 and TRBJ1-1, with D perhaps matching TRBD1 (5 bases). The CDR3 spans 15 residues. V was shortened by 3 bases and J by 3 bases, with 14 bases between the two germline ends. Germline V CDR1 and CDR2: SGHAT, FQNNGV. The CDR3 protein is CASSLRGRGDTEAFF. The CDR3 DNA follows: TGTGCCAGCAGCTTGCGGGGCCGAGGTGACACTGAAGCTTTCTTT.

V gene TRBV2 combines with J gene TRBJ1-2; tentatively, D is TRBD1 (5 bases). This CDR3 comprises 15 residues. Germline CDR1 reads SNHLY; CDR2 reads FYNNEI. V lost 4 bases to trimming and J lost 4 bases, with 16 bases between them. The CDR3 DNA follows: TGTGCCAGCAGTGGGGGGGGAGCCAAAATCTATGGCTACACCTTC. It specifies CASSGGGAKIYGYTF. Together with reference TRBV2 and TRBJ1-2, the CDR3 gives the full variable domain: EPEVTQTPSHQVTQMGQEVILRCVPISNHLYFYWYRQILGQKVEFLVSFYNNEISEKSEIFDDQFSVERPDGSNFTLKIRSTKLEDSAMYFCASSGGGAKIYGYTFGSGTRLTVV.

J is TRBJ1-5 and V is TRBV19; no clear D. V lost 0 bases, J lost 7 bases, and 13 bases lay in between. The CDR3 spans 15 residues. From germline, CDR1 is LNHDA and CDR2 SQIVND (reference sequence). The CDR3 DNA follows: TGTGCCAGTAGTATAGATCCACGGGTAGGCCAGCCCCAGCATTTT. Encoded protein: CASSIDPRVGQPQHF.

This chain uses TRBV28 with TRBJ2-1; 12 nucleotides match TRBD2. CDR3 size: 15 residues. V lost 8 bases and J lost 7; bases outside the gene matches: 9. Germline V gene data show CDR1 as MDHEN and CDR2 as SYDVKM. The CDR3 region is CASGLTSGSGNEQFF. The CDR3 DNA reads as TGTGCCAGCGGGCTGACTAGCGGGAGTGGAAATGAGCAGTTCTTC.

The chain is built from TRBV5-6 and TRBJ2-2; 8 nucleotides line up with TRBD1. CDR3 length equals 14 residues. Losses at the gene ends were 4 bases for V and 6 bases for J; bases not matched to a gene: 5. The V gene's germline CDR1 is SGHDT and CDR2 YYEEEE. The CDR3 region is CASSLLTGAGELFF. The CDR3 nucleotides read TGTGCCAGCAGCCTATTGACAGGGGCCGGGGAGCTGTTTTTT. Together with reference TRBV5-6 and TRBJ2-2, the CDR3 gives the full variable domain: DAGVTQSPTHLIKTRGQQVTLRCSPKSGHDTVSWYQQALGQGPQFIFQYYEEEERQRGNFPDRFSGHQFPNYSSELNVNALLLGDSALYLCASSLLTGAGELFFGEGSRLTVL.

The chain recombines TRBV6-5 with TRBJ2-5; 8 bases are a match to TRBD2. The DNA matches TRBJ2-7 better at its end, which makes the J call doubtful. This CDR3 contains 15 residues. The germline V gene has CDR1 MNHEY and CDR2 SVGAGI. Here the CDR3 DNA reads TGTGCCAGCAGAAATCCGGGAGGGGCTGCCTACGAGCAGTACTTC. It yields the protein CASRNPGGAAYEQYF.

This CDR3 is CASSFRAEGLFF. The DNA for the CDR3 is TGTGCCAGCAGCTTTAGGGCCGAGGGCCTGTTTTTT. The V gene is TRBV11-2, the J gene TRBJ1-4; D unclear. Between the trimmed V and J ends, which lost 3 bases and 14 bases, there was a span of 13 bases. This CDR3 contains 12 residues. Germline CDR1 is SGHAT and CDR2 is FQNNGV.

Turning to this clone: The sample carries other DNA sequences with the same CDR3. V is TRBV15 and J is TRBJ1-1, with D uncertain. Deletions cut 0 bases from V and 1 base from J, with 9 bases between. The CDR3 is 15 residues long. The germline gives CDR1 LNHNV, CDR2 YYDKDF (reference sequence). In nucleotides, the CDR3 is TGTGCCACCAGCAGAGATAAGGGAGCGAACACTGAAGCTTTCTTT. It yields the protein CATSRDKGANTEAFF.

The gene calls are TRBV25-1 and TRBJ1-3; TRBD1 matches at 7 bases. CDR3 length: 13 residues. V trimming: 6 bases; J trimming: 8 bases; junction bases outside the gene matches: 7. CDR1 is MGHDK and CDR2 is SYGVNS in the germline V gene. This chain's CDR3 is CASRGQLLDTIYF. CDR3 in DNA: TGTGCCAGCAGGGGACAGTTACTTGACACCATATATTTT.

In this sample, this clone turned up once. CDR3 residues: CASSQGQGATGELFF. CDR3 DNA: TGCGCCAGCAGCCAGGGACAGGGGGCAACCGGGGAGCTGTTTTTT. The rearrangement joins TRBV4-1 to TRBJ2-2, with 12 bases aligning to TRBD1. Unmatched junction bases numbered 1, after V lost 3 bases and J lost 5 bases. In germline, CDR1 is MGHRA, CDR2 YSYEKL. CDR3 length: 15 residues.

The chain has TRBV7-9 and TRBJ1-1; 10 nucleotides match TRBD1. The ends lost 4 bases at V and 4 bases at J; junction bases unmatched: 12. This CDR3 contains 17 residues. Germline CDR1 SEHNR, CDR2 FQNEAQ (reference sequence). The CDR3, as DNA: TGTGCCAGCAGCTCACAAAGAACCGGGACAGGGGTCACTGAAGCTTTCTTT. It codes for CASSSQRTGTGVTEAFF.

This CDR3 is CASSGGGLNTEAFF. The DNA of the CDR3 is TGTGCCAGCAGTGGTGGTGGGCTTAACACTGAAGCTTTCTTT. The chain uses TRBV2 and TRBJ1-1; no clear D. CDR1 is SNHLY, CDR2 FYNNEI, per germline. The V and J ends lost 4 bases and 2 bases respectively, with 11 bases between them. The CDR3 covers 14 residues.

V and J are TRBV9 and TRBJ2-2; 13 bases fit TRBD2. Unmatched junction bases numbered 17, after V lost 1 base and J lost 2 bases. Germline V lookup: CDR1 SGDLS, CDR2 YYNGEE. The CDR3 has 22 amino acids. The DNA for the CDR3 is TGTGCCAGCAGCGTAAGACTAGCGGGAGGCCAGATTGTTAGTCACAACACCGGGGAGCTGTTTTTT. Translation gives CASSVRLAGGQIVSHNTGELFF.

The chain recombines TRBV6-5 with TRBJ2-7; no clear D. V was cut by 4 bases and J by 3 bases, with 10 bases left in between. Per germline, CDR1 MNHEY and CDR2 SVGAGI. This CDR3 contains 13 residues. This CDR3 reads CASSLAPGYEQYF. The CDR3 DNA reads TGTGCCAGCAGTTTGGCCCCTGGCTACGAGCAGTACTTC.

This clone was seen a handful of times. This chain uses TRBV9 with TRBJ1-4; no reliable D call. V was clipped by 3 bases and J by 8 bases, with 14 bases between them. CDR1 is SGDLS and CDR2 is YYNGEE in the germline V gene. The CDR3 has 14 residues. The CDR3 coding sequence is TGTGCCAGCAGCGCTCACGGGGTCGGAGAAAAACTGTTTTTT. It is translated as CASSAHGVGEKLFF.

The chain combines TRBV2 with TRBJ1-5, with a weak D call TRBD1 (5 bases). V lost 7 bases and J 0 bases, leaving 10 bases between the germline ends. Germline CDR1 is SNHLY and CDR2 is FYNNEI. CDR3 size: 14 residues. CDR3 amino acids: CASTGQDSNQPQHF. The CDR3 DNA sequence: TGTGCCAGCACCGGACAAGATAGCAATCAGCCCCAGCATTTT.

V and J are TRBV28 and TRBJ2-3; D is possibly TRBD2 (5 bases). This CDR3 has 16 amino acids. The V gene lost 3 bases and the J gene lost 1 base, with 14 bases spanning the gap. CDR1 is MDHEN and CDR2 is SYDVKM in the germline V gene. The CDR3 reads CASSFPADYRTDTQYF. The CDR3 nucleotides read TGTGCCAGCAGTTTTCCGGCAGACTACCGCACAGATACGCAGTATTTT.

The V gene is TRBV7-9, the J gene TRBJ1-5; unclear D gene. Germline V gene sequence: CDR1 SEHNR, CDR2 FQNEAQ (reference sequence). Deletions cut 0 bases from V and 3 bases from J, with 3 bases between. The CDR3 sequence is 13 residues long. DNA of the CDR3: TGTGCCAGCAGCTTAGCCGTCAATCAGCCCCAGCATTTT. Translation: CASSLAVNQPQHF.

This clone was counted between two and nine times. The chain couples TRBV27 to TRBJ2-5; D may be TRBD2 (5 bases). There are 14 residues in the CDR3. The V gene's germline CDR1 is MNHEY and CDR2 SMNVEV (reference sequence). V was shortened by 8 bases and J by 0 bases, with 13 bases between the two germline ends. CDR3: CASSTGGYQETQYF. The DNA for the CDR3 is TGTGCCAGCTCTACCGGCGGGTACCAAGAGACCCAGTACTTC.

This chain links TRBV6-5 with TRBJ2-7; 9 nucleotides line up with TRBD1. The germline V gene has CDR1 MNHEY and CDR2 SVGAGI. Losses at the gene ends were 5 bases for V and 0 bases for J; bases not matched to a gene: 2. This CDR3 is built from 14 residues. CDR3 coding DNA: TGTGCCAGCAGTCGGACAGGGGCCTCCTACGAGCAGTACTTC. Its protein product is CASSRTGASYEQYF.

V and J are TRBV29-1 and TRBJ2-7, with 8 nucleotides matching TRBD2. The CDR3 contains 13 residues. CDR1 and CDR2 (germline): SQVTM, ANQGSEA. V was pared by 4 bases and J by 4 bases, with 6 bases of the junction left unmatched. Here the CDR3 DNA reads TGCAGCGTTGGGGCTAGCGGGTTGTACGAGCAGTACTTC. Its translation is CSVGASGLYEQYF.

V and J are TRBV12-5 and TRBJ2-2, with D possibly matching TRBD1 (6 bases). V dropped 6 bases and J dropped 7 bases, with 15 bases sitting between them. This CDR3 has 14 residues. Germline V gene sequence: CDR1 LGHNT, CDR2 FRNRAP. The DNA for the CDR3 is TGTGCTAGTGGAGGGACGGCACAGGGCGGGGAGCTGTTTTTT. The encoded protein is CASGGTAQGGELFF.

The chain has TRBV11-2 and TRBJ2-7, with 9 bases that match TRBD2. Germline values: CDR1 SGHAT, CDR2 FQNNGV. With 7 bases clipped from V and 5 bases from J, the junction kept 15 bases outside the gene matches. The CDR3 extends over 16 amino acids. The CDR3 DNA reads TGTGCCAGCAACACACCGCGGGGGGGGCTGGGGAACGAGCAGTACTTC. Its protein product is CASNTPRGGLGNEQYF.

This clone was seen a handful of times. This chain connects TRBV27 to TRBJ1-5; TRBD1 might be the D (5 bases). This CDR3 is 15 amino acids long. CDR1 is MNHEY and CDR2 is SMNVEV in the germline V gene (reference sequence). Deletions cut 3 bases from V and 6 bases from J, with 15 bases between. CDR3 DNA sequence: TGTGCCAGCAGTTTGGGCCCGGGGGGGGGTCAGCCCCAGCATTTT. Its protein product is CASSLGPGGGQPQHF.

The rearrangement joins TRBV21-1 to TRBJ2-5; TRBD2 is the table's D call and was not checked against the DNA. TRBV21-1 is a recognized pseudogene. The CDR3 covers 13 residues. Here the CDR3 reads CARAGGRGETQYF. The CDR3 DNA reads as TGTGCCAGAGCGGGGGGCAGGGGAGAGACCCAGTACTTC.

The chain's CDR3 is CASSSTGPYEQYF. CDR3 nucleotide sequence: TGTGCCAGCAGTTCGACAGGGCCCTACGAGCAGTACTTC. The chain employs TRBV6-5 and TRBJ2-5; 7 bases fit TRBD1. Near its end, the DNA agrees better with TRBJ2-7, so the J call may be wrong. The CDR3 loop spans 13 amino acids. CDR1 is MNHEY and CDR2 is SVGAGI in the germline V gene.

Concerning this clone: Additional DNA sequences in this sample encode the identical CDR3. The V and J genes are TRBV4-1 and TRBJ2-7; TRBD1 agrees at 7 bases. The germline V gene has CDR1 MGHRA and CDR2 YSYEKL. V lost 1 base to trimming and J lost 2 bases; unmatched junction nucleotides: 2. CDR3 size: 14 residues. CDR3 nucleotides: TGCGCCAGCAGCCAAGGGACAGGCCCCTACGAGCAGTACTTC. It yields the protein CASSQGTGPYEQYF.